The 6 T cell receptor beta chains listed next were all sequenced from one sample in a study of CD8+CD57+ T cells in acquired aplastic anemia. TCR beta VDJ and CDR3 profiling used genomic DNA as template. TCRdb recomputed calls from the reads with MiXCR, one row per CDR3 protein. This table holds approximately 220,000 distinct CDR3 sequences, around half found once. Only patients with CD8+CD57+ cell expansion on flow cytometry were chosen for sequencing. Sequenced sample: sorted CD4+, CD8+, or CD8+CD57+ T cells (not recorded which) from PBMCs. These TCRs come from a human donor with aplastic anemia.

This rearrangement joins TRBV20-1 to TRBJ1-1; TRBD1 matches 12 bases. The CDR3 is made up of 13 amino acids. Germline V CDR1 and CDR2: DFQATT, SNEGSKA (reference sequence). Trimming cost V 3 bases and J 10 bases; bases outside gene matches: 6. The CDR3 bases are TGCAGTGCTAGGGGACAGGGGGCAATCGGAGCTTTCTTT. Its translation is CSARGQGAIGAFF.

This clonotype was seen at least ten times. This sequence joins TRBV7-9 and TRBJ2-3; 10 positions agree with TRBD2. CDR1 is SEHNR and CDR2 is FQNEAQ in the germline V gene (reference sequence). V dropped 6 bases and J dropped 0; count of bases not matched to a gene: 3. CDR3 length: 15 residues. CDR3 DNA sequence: TGTGCCAGCAGACTAGCGGGATCTAGCACAGATACGCAGTATTTT. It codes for CASRLAGSSTDTQYF.

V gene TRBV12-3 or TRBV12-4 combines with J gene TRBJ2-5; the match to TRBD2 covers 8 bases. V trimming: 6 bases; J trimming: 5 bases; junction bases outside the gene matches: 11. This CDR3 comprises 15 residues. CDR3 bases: TGTGCCAGCAGCCAATATCGGGAGGGGTTGGAGACCCAGTACTTC. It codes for CASSQYREGLETQYF.

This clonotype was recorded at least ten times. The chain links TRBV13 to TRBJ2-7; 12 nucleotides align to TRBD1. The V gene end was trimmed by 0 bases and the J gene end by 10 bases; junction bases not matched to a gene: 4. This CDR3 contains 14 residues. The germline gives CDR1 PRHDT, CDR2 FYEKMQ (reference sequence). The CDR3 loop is CASSLGGQGASQYF. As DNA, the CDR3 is TGTGCCAGCAGCTTAGGGGGACAGGGGGCGTCTCAGTACTTC.

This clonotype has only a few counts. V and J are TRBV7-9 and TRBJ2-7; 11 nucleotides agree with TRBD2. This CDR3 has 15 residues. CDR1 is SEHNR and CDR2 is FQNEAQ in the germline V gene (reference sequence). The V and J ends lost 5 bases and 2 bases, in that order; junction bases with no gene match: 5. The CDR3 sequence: CASSRSGGAPYEQYF. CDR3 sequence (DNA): TGTGCCAGCAGCCGTAGCGGGGGGGCCCCCTACGAGCAGTACTTC.

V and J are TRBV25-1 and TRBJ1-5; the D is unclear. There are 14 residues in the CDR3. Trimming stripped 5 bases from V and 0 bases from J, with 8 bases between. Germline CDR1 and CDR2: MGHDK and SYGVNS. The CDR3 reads CASSYSSSNQPQHF. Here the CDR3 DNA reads TGTGCCAGCAGTTACTCGTCTAGCAATCAGCCCCAGCATTTT. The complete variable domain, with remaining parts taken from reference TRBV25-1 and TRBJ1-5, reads EADIYQTPRYLVIGTGKKITLECSQTMGHDKMYWYQQDPGMELHLIHYSYGVNSTEKGDLSSESTVSRIRTEHFPLTLESARPSHTSQYLCASSYSSSNQPQHFGDGTRLSIL.